Listed below are T cell receptor beta chains from one sample, sequenced in a study of identical twins. TCRdb fed the 5' RACE reads into MiXCR, producing one record per CDR3 protein. The table shows fewer than 250,000 distinct CDR3 sequences, with 6% to 8% occurring only once. These same data were also listed under a study on yellow fever vaccine responses in identical twins.

The specimen was CD8+ T cells sorted from blood. These receptors all stem from a woman in her late teens or twenties in good health. The CDR3 runs from the conserved cysteine through the conserved F or W. A D gene is named only where the DNA matches it firmly. Size tells how often a clone was seen (once, few, many) or the class of an expanded clone, and some rows leave it out.

TRBJ2-2 | few | TRBV11-2 | TRBD2 | CASRTPGRARTGELFF | TGTGCCAGCAGAACCCCCGGGAGGGCCAGGACCGGGGAGCTGTTTTTT
TRBJ2-2 | many | TRBV19 | - | CASRVGRNTGELFF | TGTGCCAGTAGAGTCGGGAGAAACACCGGGGAGCTGTTTTTT
TRBJ1-5 | few | TRBV20-1 | - | CSAYSGTNSNQPQHF | TGCAGTGCTTATTCCGGGACCAATAGCAATCAGCCCCAGCATTTT
TRBJ1-4 | - | TRBV5-6 | - | CASSLSGAEREKLFF | TGTGCCAGCAGCTTGAGTGGGGCGGAGAGGGAAAAACTGTTTTTT
TRBJ1-2 | many | TRBV10-3 | TRBD1 | CAITEPGQGVSNYGYTF | TGTGCCATCACCGAACCGGGACAGGGTGTTTCTAACTATGGCTACACCTTC
TRBJ2-5 | many | TRBV21-1 | - | CASVTGPQETQYF | TGTGCCAGCGTTACTGGGCCCCAAGAGACCCAGTACTTC
TRBJ2-5 | few | TRBV2 | - | CASSGTTGKETQYF | TGTGCCAGCAGTGGGACTACCGGAAAAGAGACCCAGTACTTC
TRBJ1-3 | many | TRBV2 | - | CASSGLEGLSGNTIYF | TGTGCCAGCAGTGGATTGGAGGGCCTCTCTGGAAACACCATATATTTT
TRBJ2-6 | many | TRBV5-6 | - | CASRLDPSGANVLTF | TGTGCCAGCAGATTGGACCCTTCTGGGGCCAACGTCCTGACTTTC
TRBJ2-1 | many | TRBV12-3/TRBV12-4 | - | CASSPRRSGEQFF | TGTGCCAGCAGTCCGCGGAGGAGCGGTGAGCAGTTCTTC
TRBJ1-2 | - | TRBV25-1 | - | CASSDPNDRTEYGYTF | TGTGCCAGCAGTGATCCCAACGACAGGACGGAGTATGGCTACACCTTC
TRBJ1-2 | few | TRBV27 | TRBD1 | CASRTGGLGYTF | TGTGCCAGCAGGACAGGGGGCCTTGGCTACACCTTC
TRBJ1-1 | many | TRBV5-1 | - | CASSLVSVNTEAFF | TGCGCCAGCAGCTTGGTTTCGGTTAACACTGAAGCTTTCTTT
TRBJ2-2 | - | TRBV10-3 | - | CASRDSPTGELFF | TGTGCCAGCCGGGACTCCCCCACCGGGGAGCTGTTTTTT
TRBJ2-1 | - | TRBV7-9 | TRBD1 | CASSSPPTGSTPLIQFF | TGTGCCAGCAGCTCTCCACCGACAGGGTCGACTCCGCTGATCCAGTTCTTC
TRBJ2-7 | once | TRBV5-6 | - | CASSGPGLQGEQYF | TGTGCCAGCAGCGGACCAGGCCTACAGGGCGAGCAGTACTTC
TRBJ2-7 | - | TRBV7-9 | TRBD1 | CASSIPGQPYEQYF | TGTGCCAGCAGCATCCCGGGACAGCCCTACGAGCAGTACTTC
TRBJ2-4 | - | TRBV20-1 | - | CSARCPSEGGGDIQYF | TGCAGTGCTAGATGCCCCTCGGAGGGAGGTGGGGACATTCAGTACTTC
TRBJ1-2 | - | TRBV4-1 | - | CASSQGPAQGYGYTF | TGCGCCAGCAGCCAAGGGCCGGCCCAGGGCTATGGCTACACCTTC
TRBJ2-5 | - | TRBV20-1 | - | CSARGVSLQETQYF | TGCAGTGCTAGAGGGGTCAGCCTCCAAGAGACCCAGTACTTC
TRBJ2-3 | - | TRBV3-1 | - | CASSQKGVDTQYF | TGTGCCAGCAGCCAAAAGGGGGTTGATACGCAGTATTTT
TRBJ2-2 | few | TRBV10-3 | TRBD1 | CAIRDGTANTGELFF | TGTGCCATCAGAGACGGGACAGCGAACACCGGGGAGCTGTTTTTT
TRBJ2-2 | - | TRBV7-9 | - | CASTPASSGELFF | TGTGCCAGCACCCCAGCGAGCTCCGGGGAGCTGTTTTTT
TRBJ2-3 | - | TRBV11-1 | - | CASSLGGTSTDTQYF | TGTGCCAGCAGCTTAGGAGGGACTAGCACAGATACGCAGTATTTT
TRBJ2-6 | few | TRBV15 | TRBD1 | CATSKDRDPFSGANVLTF | TGTGCCACCAGCAAGGACAGGGACCCGTTCTCTGGGGCCAACGTCCTGACTTTC
TRBJ2-1 | - | TRBV20-1 | TRBD2 | CSARDGTSGKYKYNEQFF | TGCAGTGCTAGAGATGGGACTAGCGGGAAATATAAGTACAATGAGCAGTTCTTC
TRBJ1-3 | few | TRBV2 | TRBD1 | CASSESWDSLVSGNTIYF | TGTGCCAGCAGTGAATCTTGGGACAGCCTCGTCTCTGGAAACACCATATATTTT
TRBJ2-1 | few | TRBV2 | TRBD2 | CARDSGGANEQFF | TGTGCCAGAGATAGCGGGGGGGCCAATGAGCAGTTCTTC
TRBJ2-7 | few | TRBV7-9 | - | CASSSNLWGETYEQYF | TGTGCCAGCAGCTCGAATTTATGGGGCGAGACCTACGAGCAGTACTTC
TRBJ2-7 | many | TRBV12-3/TRBV12-4 | - | CASTDDRTIYEQYF | TGTGCCAGCACCGATGACAGGACTATCTACGAGCAGTACTTC
TRBJ2-7 | few | TRBV27 | - | CASSLTAQEIPSYEQYF | TGTGCCAGCAGTTTAACTGCTCAAGAAATCCCCTCCTACGAGCAGTACTTC
TRBJ1-2 | many | TRBV7-9 | TRBD1 | CASSPRDRYYGYTF | TGTGCCAGCAGCCCCCGGGACAGATATTATGGCTACACCTTC
TRBJ1-1 | few | TRBV4-1 | TRBD1 | CASSQLGQGKNTEAFF | TGCGCCAGCAGCCAGCTAGGACAGGGCAAGAACACTGAAGCTTTCTTT
TRBJ2-3 | - | TRBV10-3 | - | CAISAYTTGPTDTQYF | TGTGCCATCAGTGCCTACACGACAGGTCCGACAGATACGCAGTATTTT
TRBJ2-3 | many | TRBV20-1 | TRBD2 | CSAPTETSVDGDTQYF | TGCAGTGCCCCTACGGAGACTAGCGTTGACGGGGACACGCAGTATTTT
TRBJ2-5 | - | TRBV20-1 | TRBD2 | CCARDLAGGTYQETQYF | TGCTGTGCTAGAGATCTAGCGGGGGGGACGTACCAAGAGACCCAGTACTTC
TRBJ2-7 | few | TRBV20-1 | - | CSARDVSGLSSYEQYF | TGCAGTGCTAGAGATGTTAGCGGTCTGAGCTCCTACGAGCAGTACTTC
TRBJ1-3 | - | TRBV7-8 | TRBD1 | CASSSGGIGNTIYF | TGTGCCAGCAGTTCAGGGGGCATTGGAAACACCATATATTTT
TRBJ1-2 | many | TRBV14 | - | CASSQGVRVDGYTF | TGTGCCAGCAGCCAAGGGGTGAGGGTCGATGGCTACACCTTC
TRBJ1-1 | - | TRBV2 | - | CAIIRDTGAEAFF | TGTGCCATTATACGGGACACCGGAGCTGAAGCTTTCTTT